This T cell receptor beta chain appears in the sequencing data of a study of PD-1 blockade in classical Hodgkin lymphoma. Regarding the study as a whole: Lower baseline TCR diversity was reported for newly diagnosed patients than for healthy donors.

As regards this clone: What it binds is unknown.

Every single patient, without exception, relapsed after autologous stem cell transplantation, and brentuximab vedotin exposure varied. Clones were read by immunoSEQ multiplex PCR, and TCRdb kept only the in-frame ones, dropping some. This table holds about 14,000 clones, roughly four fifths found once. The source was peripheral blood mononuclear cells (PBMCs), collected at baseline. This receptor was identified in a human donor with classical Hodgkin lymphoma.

CDR3 DNA: TGTGCCAGCAGCTTCCCGGGACAGGGGGTCTACGAGCAGTACTTC. Translation: CASSFPGQGVYEQYF. This chain uses TRBV11-2 with TRBJ2-7, with TRBD1 matching 11 bases. The CDR3 has 15 residues. Germline V gene data show CDR1 as SGHAT and CDR2 as FQNNGV. After removal of 3 bases from V and 3 bases from J, the junction contained 4 bases not matched to a gene.